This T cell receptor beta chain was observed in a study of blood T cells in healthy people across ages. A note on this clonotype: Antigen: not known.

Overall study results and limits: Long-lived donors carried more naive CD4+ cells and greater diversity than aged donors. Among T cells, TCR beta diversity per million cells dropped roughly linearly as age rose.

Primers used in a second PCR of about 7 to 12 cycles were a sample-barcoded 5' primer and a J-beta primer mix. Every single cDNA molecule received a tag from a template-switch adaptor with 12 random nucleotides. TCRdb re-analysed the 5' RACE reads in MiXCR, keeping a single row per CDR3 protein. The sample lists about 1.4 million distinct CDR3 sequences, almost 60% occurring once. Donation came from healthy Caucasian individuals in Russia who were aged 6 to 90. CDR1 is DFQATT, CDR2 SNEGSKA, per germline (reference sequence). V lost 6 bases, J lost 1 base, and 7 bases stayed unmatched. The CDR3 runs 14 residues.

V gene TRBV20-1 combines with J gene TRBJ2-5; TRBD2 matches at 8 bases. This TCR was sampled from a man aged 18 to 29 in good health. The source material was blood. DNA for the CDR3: TGCAGTGCACATACACTAGCGGCCCAAGAGACCCAGTACTTC. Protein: CSAHTLAAQETQYF.